The 7 T cell receptor beta chains given below trace back to one sample, sequenced in a study of T-cell reconstitution after alpha-beta-depleted transplantation in children. The TCRbeta library incorporated unique molecular identifiers. TCRdb processed the PCR reads anew with MiXCR; each CDR3 protein has one entry. The sample carries about 830,000 distinct CDR3 sequences, about 15% recorded once. The sample was PBMCs, mostly from graft donor cells, taken 360 days after TCRalphabeta/CD19-depleted stem cell transplant. These receptors all stem from a male patient between 5 and 17 years old who had a stem cell transplant for acute lymphoblastic leukemia, so the T cells may come from the graft donor.

Ten or more counts support this clonotype. The rearrangement uses TRBV7-3 and TRBJ2-2, with 10 nucleotides matching TRBD2. The CDR3 covers 14 residues. V shed 10 bases, J shed 7 bases, and the junction held 9 bases outside the gene matches. The germline V gene encodes CDR1 SGHTA and CDR2 FQGTGA. CDR3 loop: CATQAGGPSGELFF. The CDR3 coding sequence is TGTGCCACCCAAGCGGGAGGGCCCAGCGGGGAGCTGTTTTTT.

The genes are TRBV4-1 and TRBJ2-7; 10 bases line up with TRBD2. The CDR3 has 16 residues. V was clipped by 1 base and J by 6 bases; unmatched bases: 9. Germline V gene lookup returns CDR1 MGHRA and CDR2 YSYEKL. The CDR3, as DNA: TGCGCCAGCAGCCAAGCGCCGGGACTAGCGATCGGCGAGCAGTACTTC. This encodes CASSQAPGLAIGEQYF.

The V and J genes are TRBV3-1 and TRBJ2-7, with TRBD2 identical over 9 bases. V shed 3 bases and J 1 base; nucleotides not matched to a gene: 13. The CDR3 covers 18 residues. Germline CDR1 reads LGHDT; CDR2 reads YNNKEL (reference sequence). CDR3 nucleotide sequence: TGTGCCAGCAGCCAGGGGAGGCTAGCGGGATCTATTTCCTACGAGCAGTACTTC. This translates into CASSQGRLAGSISYEQYF.

This clonotype has a handful of counts. The chain recombines TRBV11-1 with TRBJ2-2; 11 bases are a match to TRBD1. With 5 bases clipped from V and 3 bases from J, the junction kept 8 bases outside the gene matches. The CDR3 spans 17 residues. Germline-derived CDR1 and CDR2 are SGHAT and FQDESV (reference sequence). This chain's CDR3 is CASSHTRTGGDTGELFF. The DNA for the CDR3 is TGTGCCAGCAGCCATACTCGGACAGGGGGCGACACCGGGGAGCTGTTTTTT.

The table lists this clonotype with a few counts. The chain combines TRBV9 with TRBJ2-5; the match to TRBD2 covers 7 bases. V shed 4 bases, J shed 11 bases, and the junction held 5 bases outside the gene matches. The CDR3 extends over 11 amino acids. The V gene's germline CDR1 is SGDLS and CDR2 YYNGEE. As DNA, the CDR3 is TGTGCCAGCAGCTCAGACGGGAGGCAGTACTTC. This sequence encodes CASSSDGRQYF.

In its sample, this clonotype was seen a few times. The rearrangement uses TRBV7-8 and TRBJ2-3, with D hard to call. Germline values: CDR1 SGHVS, CDR2 FQNEAQ. V was clipped by 2 bases and J by 2 bases, with 14 bases between them. The CDR3 sequence is 16 residues long. CDR3 loop: CASSLPWAGPTDTQYF. CDR3 DNA sequence: TGTGCCAGCAGCTTACCTTGGGCCGGACCCACAGATACGCAGTATTTT.

The chain is built from TRBV3-1 and TRBJ2-7; the match to TRBD2 covers 15 bases. This CDR3 has 22 amino acids. V lost 3 bases and J lost 0; bases outside the gene matches: 18. CDR1 LGHDT and CDR2 YNNKEL come from the germline V gene (reference sequence). The CDR3 sequence is CASSQVISPGLAGGLSSYEQYF. The CDR3 DNA follows: TGTGCCAGCAGCCAGGTTATAAGCCCCGGACTAGCGGGAGGGTTAAGCTCCTACGAGCAGTACTTC.